Following are 7 T cell receptor beta chains from one sample sequenced in a study of T cells expressing NK-cell markers. TCRdb reworked the 5' RACE reads into one entry per CDR3 protein, no DNA. Recorded for this sample: 440,000 or so distinct CDR3 sequences. The material sequenced was blood T cells: a sorted CD56 or NKG2C T cell subset, CD4+ or CD8+ T cells, or bulk PBMC T cells (not recorded which). The receptors here all came from a woman aged 18 to 75 in good health.

The chain combines TRBV29-1 with TRBJ1-4; TCRdb proposes TRBD1, but this gene call is untestable without DNA. Germline assignment: CDR1 SQVTM and CDR2 ANQGSEA. This CDR3 comprises 14 residues. CDR3 residues: CSVEGAGGDEKLFF.

The chain carries TRBV12-3 or TRBV12-4 and TRBJ1-5; TCRdb's D gene call, TRBD1, goes unchecked for lack of DNA. The length of the CDR3 is 14 residues. The CDR3 is CASRQGASNQPQHF.

This chain connects TRBV6-6 to TRBJ2-1. The CDR3 is 13 amino acids. Looked up from germline, CDR1 is MNHNY and CDR2 is SVGAGI (reference sequence). CDR3 residues: CASSYSFVNEQFF.

The chain links TRBV20-1 to TRBJ1-5; the D gene TCRdb calls, TRBD1, cannot be checked with no DNA. CDR3 length: 14 amino acids. From germline, CDR1 is DFQATT and CDR2 SNEGSKA (reference sequence). The CDR3: CSARDPAGGQPQHF.

V is TRBV12-3 or TRBV12-4 and J is TRBJ1-3. The CDR3 has 14 amino acids. CDR3 sequence: CATGLVRSGNTIYF.

The rearrangement links TRBV4-3 to TRBJ2-5; TCRdb's D gene call, TRBD2, goes unchecked for lack of DNA. The germline V gene encodes CDR1 LGHNA and CDR2 YSLEER. The CDR3 has 15 amino acids. CDR3 in amino acids: CASSHRLAGQETQYF.

V and J are TRBV7-8 and TRBJ2-3; no DNA is available, so the TRBD2 call from TCRdb remains unchecked. This CDR3 is 18 amino acids long. Germline V lookup: CDR1 SGHVS, CDR2 FQNEAQ. The CDR3 sequence: CASSPPPGLAGDTDTQYF. The whole variable domain, filled in from reference TRBV7-8 and TRBJ2-3, reads GAGVSQSPRYKVAKRGQDVALRCDPISGHVSLFWYQQALGQGPEFLTYFQNEAQLDKSGLPSDRFFAERPEGSVSTLKIQRTQQEDSAVYLCASSPPPGLAGDTDTQYFGPGTRLTVL.